This T cell receptor (beta chain) was recovered during a study of T cell changes during pregnancy in multiple sclerosis. Measured with immunoSEQ multiplex PCR; TCRdb has only the in-frame clones, and not every one. Here the sample spans 40,000 to 45,000 clones, roughly 91% being singletons. The CDR3 totals 16 residues. The V gene end was trimmed by 6 bases and the J gene end by 1 base; junction bases not matched to a gene: 6. The V gene's germline CDR1 is SQVTM and CDR2 ANQGSEA. The rearrangement links TRBV29-1 to TRBJ2-6; 10 positions match TRBD1. This specimen consisted of CD8+ T cells from peripheral blood mononuclear cells, obtained after pregnancy. This TCR derives from a female donor in good health, enrolled as a control in a pregnancy study. The CDR3 loop is CSVWDRGPSGANVLTF. In DNA form, the CDR3 reads TGCAGCGTGTGGGACAGGGGACCTTCTGGGGCCAACGTCCTGACTTTC. Full variable domain (outside the CDR3, taken from reference TRBV29-1 and TRBJ2-6): SAVISQKPSRDICQRGTSLTIQCQVDSQVTMMFWYRQQPGQSLTLIATANQGSEATYESGFVIDKFPISRPNLTFSTLTVSNMSPEDSSIYLCSVWDRGPSGANVLTFGAGSRLTVL.